The clone carrying this T cell receptor (beta chain) was detected many times. Its target is not known. TCRdb redid the calling of the reads with MiXCR, one entry per CDR3 protein. The table records under 300,000 distinct CDR3 sequences, about 15% of them present only once. Germline assignment: CDR1 SGDLS and CDR2 YYNGEE. The CDR3 runs 15 residues. V was trimmed by 2 bases and J by 0 bases, leaving 11 bases between them. These data originate in a study of T cell repertoires in cytomegalovirus infection. Across the study: Signatures in public TCR beta sequences pointed to both CMV infection and matching HLA type. Study-wide findings and caveats: Based on cumulative public TCR beta family frequency, carriers of CMV plus the relevant HLA were identified. HLA-C-restricted CMV clonotypes gave the most frequent clonotype in two of eight donors.

V is TRBV9 and J is TRBJ1-1; TRBD1 is a possible D gene (6 bases). The origin of this receptor is a human donor in good health (CMV status not recorded). Some clones in this sample may be carry-over from other donors' samples. Sequencing was done on a sample of CD8+ T cells from PBMCs. CDR3 amino acids: CASSVSGGLNTEAFF. The CDR3 DNA reads TGTGCCAGCAGCGTTTCGGGGGGCTTGAACACTGAAGCTTTCTTT.